The 15 T cell receptor beta chains reported below all come from one sample, sequenced in a study of patients and donors after allogeneic stem cell transplantation (dated by TCRdb to the early 2020s). Libraries were constructed by RT-PCR. The data were produced on a NextSeq 550. TCRdb redid the processing of the public reads, applying fastp at Q25 and MiXCR, and retained in-frame beta chains. Identical CDR3 protein sequences are pooled into one entry, listed with their most common genes and DNA. The sample table records approximately 200,000 distinct CDR3 sequences; 12% to 15% of these occur just once. The top ten clones comprise approximately 10% of the sample. The sequenced material came from blood, either unsorted or a sorted T cell fraction (not recorded which). The receptors were gathered from a human donor who was either an allogeneic HSCT recipient or a stem cell or donor lymphocyte infusion donor (not recorded which). It is not recorded whose cells these are; they may come from a transplant donor.

Ten or more counts support this clonotype. The chain couples TRBV11-1 to TRBJ2-5; 12 bases map to TRBD2. Germline values: CDR1 SGHAT, CDR2 FQDESV (reference sequence). This CDR3 region has 17 residues. With 5 bases clipped from V and 4 bases from J, the junction kept 11 bases outside the gene matches. This CDR3 is CASSARVLAGGLETQYF. DNA of the CDR3: TGTGCCAGCAGCGCCCGGGTACTAGCGGGGGGACTAGAGACCCAGTACTTC.

The sample holds many counts of this clonotype. The J gene is TRBJ2-7, the V gene TRBV25-1; TRBD1 aligns across 10 bases. Trimming removed 1 base from V and 3 bases from J; junction bases left unmatched: 3. Germline assignment: CDR1 MGHDK and CDR2 SYGVNS. The CDR3 is 15 residues long. The CDR3 DNA reads as TGTGCCAGCAGTGAATGGAGGACAGGGGGCTACGAGCAGTACTTC. Translated: CASSEWRTGGYEQYF.

The rearrangement uses TRBV30 and TRBJ1-6; D is uncertain. Germline V CDR1 and CDR2: GTSNPN, SVGIG (reference sequence). Trimming cost V 1 base and J 16 bases, with 11 bases left between them. This CDR3 comprises 11 residues. The CDR3 sequence: CAWSGVDWLHF. The CDR3 nucleotides are TGTGCCTGGAGTGGGGTGGACTGGCTCCACTTT.

This clonotype was counted a few times. V gene TRBV12-3 or TRBV12-4 combines with J gene TRBJ2-1; 8 bases align to TRBD2. This CDR3 has 17 amino acids. After removal of 7 bases from V and 6 bases from J, the junction contained 17 bases not matched to a gene. CDR3 nucleotide sequence: TGTGCCAGCACCAAAAGCCGAAGCGGGAGAGGGGGCAATGAGCAGTTCTTC. This encodes CASTKSRSGRGGNEQFF.

This clonotype has only a few counts. The gene calls are TRBV28 and TRBJ2-7, with a tentative D call TRBD2 (5 bases). Trimming left V 2 bases short and J 5 bases short, with 13 bases between. There are 14 residues in the CDR3. Germline V gene data show CDR1 as MDHEN and CDR2 as SYDVKM. The CDR3 is CASSLRASIHEQYF. The CDR3 DNA follows: TGTGCCAGCAGTTTACGGGCTAGCATCCACGAGCAGTACTTC.

The chain has TRBV10-3 and TRBJ2-5; D gene unclear. CDR3 size: 11 residues. Germline CDR1 is ENHRY and CDR2 is SYGVKD. V was pared by 9 bases and J by 4 bases, with 9 bases between. CDR3: CAISSGETQYF. CDR3 DNA sequence: TGTGCCATATCGTCGGGAGAGACCCAGTACTTC.

This clonotype turned up a few times. Here the CDR3 reads CASSLGGTGGGKNIQYF. The CDR3 nucleotides read TGCGCCAGCAGCTTGGGCGGGACAGGGGGCGGTAAAAACATTCAGTACTTC. This sequence joins TRBV5-1 and TRBJ2-4, with TRBD1 matching over 12 bases. Per the germline V gene, CDR1 is SGHRS and CDR2 is YFSETQ. With 0 bases clipped from V and 4 bases from J, the junction kept 5 bases outside the gene matches. The CDR3 has 17 residues.

The chain carries TRBV6-5 and TRBJ1-4, with a weak D call TRBD1 (5 bases). The CDR3 has 14 amino acids. Germline V CDR1 and CDR2: MNHEY, SVGAGI. V lost 2 bases and J 5 bases, leaving 9 bases between the germline ends. DNA of the CDR3: TGTGCCAGCAGTTACCTGGGGGGGAATGAAAAACTGTTTTTT. Translating it yields CASSYLGGNEKLFF.

This clonotype was seen ten or more times. The V and J genes are TRBV5-1 and TRBJ2-2; 9 bases fit TRBD1. The CDR3 consists of 16 residues. V trimming: 1 base; J trimming: 5 bases; junction bases outside the gene matches: 6. From germline, CDR1 is SGHRS and CDR2 YFSETQ. CDR3 DNA: TGCGCCAGCAGCTTGAAGTATGACAGGGGGACCGGGGAGCTGTTTTTT. Translated, it gives CASSLKYDRGTGELFF.

The chain has TRBV3-1 and TRBJ2-1; TRBD2 agrees at 8 bases. Trimming removed 1 base from V and 6 bases from J; junction bases left unmatched: 8. The CDR3 has 16 residues. CDR1 is LGHDT, CDR2 YNNKEL, per germline (reference sequence). DNA for the CDR3: TGTGCCAGCAGCCAAGTGACTAGCGAGATTATCAATGAGCAGTTCTTC. It translates to CASSQVTSEIINEQFF.

This clonotype appeared many times. This chain's CDR3 is CAVHRVETGELFF. The CDR3 region has the DNA TGTGCCGTACACAGGGTAGAAACCGGGGAGCTGTTTTTT. V and J are TRBV7-3 and TRBJ2-2, with D perhaps TRBD1 (6 bases). The germline gives CDR1 SGHTA, CDR2 FQGTGA. There are 13 residues in the CDR3. V was shortened by 11 bases and J by 5 bases, with 15 bases between the two germline ends.

The chain links TRBV7-2 to TRBJ1-5; 8 bases fit TRBD1. The J segment lost 0 bases and the V segment lost 4 bases, leaving 2 bases of the junction unmatched. Germline V lookup: CDR1 SGHTA, CDR2 FQGNSA. This CDR3 is built from 15 residues. The CDR3 DNA sequence: TGTGCCAGCAGCTCGACAGGGGCTAGCAATCAGCCCCAGCATTTT. This gives the protein CASSSTGASNQPQHF.

The V call is TRBV20-1, the J call TRBJ2-1; a weak D match, TRBD1 (5 bases). Germline V gene data show CDR1 as DFQATT and CDR2 as SNEGSKA (reference sequence). Deletions cut 3 bases from V and 5 bases from J, with 14 bases between. The CDR3 runs 14 residues. The CDR3 loop is CSASPPDSHNEQFF. DNA of the CDR3: TGCAGTGCTAGTCCCCCCGACAGCCACAATGAGCAGTTCTTC.

This clonotype appeared many times. V usage is TRBV10-3 and J usage is TRBJ2-7, with D unresolved. The CDR3 contains 13 residues. Germline V gene sequence: CDR1 ENHRY, CDR2 SYGVKD. Trimming stripped 3 bases from V and 7 bases from J, with 13 bases between. The CDR3 spells CAISDPDFWEQYF. CDR3 nucleotide sequence: TGTGCCATCAGTGATCCAGACTTCTGGGAGCAGTACTTC.

The CDR3 coding sequence is TGTGCCAGCAGCCCCTCTCTAGCGGGAGGCTTTAGGTACAATGAGCAGTTCTTC. This codes for CASSPSLAGGFRYNEQFF. The rearrangement links TRBV11-2 to TRBJ2-1, with 11 positions matching TRBD2. Trimming at V came to 5 bases and at J to 4 bases, leaving 13 bases not matched to a gene. Per germline, CDR1 SGHAT and CDR2 FQNNGV. This CDR3 is built from 18 residues. The entire variable domain, with the rest obtained from reference TRBV11-2 and TRBJ2-1, is as follows: EAGVAQSPRYKIIEKRQSVAFWCNPISGHATLYWYQQILGQGPKLLIQFQNNGVVDDSQLPKDRFSAERLKGVDSTLKIQPAKLEDSAVYLCASSPSLAGGFRYNEQFFGPGTRLTVL.